The rows below give T cell receptor beta chains drawn from one sample of a study of blood T cell repertoires in COVID-19. Repertoires were generated with immunoSEQ multiplex PCR, while TCRdb's copy carries only in-frame clones and drops some. The profile shows more than 150,000 clones, 86% of them singletons. The sequenced material came from peripheral blood. Receptors were obtained from a woman aged 70-85 years with acute or convalescent COVID-19. Both conserved end residues are part of each CDR3. D genes are given only for firm matches. Size is omitted from some rows. Given values are once, few, many or a class for expanded clones.

cdr3_nt | cdr3_aa | v_call | clone_size | j_call | d_call
TGTGCCAGTAGCTCATCAGGGGCCGGCTACACCTTC | CASSSSGAGYTF | TRBV19 | - | TRBJ1-2 | -
TGTGCCAGCAGCCCGCAACAGGGTTCCTACAATGAGCAGTTCTTC | CASSPQQGSYNEQFF | TRBV7-2 | - | TRBJ2-1 | -
TGCAGCGTTACGATACAGGGGGCAACCGGGGAGCTGTTTTTT | CSVTIQGATGELFF | TRBV29-1 | - | TRBJ2-2 | TRBD1
TGTGCCAGCAGTTCTAGCGGGAGGCCCTTCTTC | CASSSSGRPFF | TRBV6-5 | few | TRBJ2-1 | TRBD2
TGTGCCAGCAGCTTAGGGGTTAGTGGAAACACCATATATTTT | CASSLGVSGNTIYF | TRBV3-1/TRBV3-2 | few | TRBJ1-3 | -
TGTGCCAGCAGCCAGATTAGCGGGACTTACTACGAGCAGTACTTC | CASSQISGTYYEQYF | TRBV7-2 | - | TRBJ2-7 | TRBD2
TGTGCCAGCAGCGGCCAGGAAGGGACAGCGAATTCTAACTCACCCCTCCACTTT | CASSGQEGTANSNSPLHF | TRBV9 | once | TRBJ1-6 | TRBD1
TGTGCCAGCAGCTTTATCGACAATGAGCAGTTCTTC | CASSFIDNEQFF | TRBV7-9 | - | TRBJ2-1 | -
TGCGCCAGCAGCCAAGACCCGAAGGGGGACACTGAAGCTTTCTTT | CASSQDPKGDTEAFF | TRBV4-3 | once | TRBJ1-1 | -
TGTGCCAGTAGTATATCTGCGGGGGCTTATAATTCACCCCTCCACTTT | CASSISAGAYNSPLHF | TRBV19 | - | TRBJ1-6 | -
TGTGCCAGCAGCTTAGTCACCCCGGGACTAGCAGCCTCCACAGATACGCAGTATTTT | CASSLVTPGLAASTDTQYF | TRBV7-2 | - | TRBJ2-3 | TRBD2
TGTGCCAGCAGCTTAACTAGGGGGAATGTATATAGCAATCAGCCCCAGCATTTT | CASSLTRGNVYSNQPQHF | TRBV7-8 | - | TRBJ1-5 | -
TGTGCCAGCAGTCTATCCACAGGGGGCCCCTATGAAGCTTTCTTT | CASSLSTGGPYEAFF | TRBV6-5 | - | TRBJ1-1 | TRBD1
TGTGCCAGCAGCCAAGATTGGCGGGGCGTATACGAGCAGTACTTC | CASSQDWRGVYEQYF | TRBV4-2 | - | TRBJ2-7 | -
TGTGCCAGCAGTGACGGACAGGCGATGGACTATGGCTACACCTTC | CASSDGQAMDYGYTF | TRBV6-1 | - | TRBJ1-2 | TRBD1
TGTGCCAGCAGCTCCCGGACAGGGGGAGATGCTGGCTACACCTTC | CASSSRTGGDAGYTF | TRBV3-1/TRBV3-2 | once | TRBJ1-2 | TRBD1
TGTGCCACCAGCAGAGATAACAGTGATGAGCAGTTCTTC | CATSRDNSDEQFF | TRBV15 | - | TRBJ2-1 | -
TGCAGCGCTCGGACAGGCCTCCTGGGCGAGCAGTACTTC | CSARTGLLGEQYF | TRBV29-1 | - | TRBJ2-7 | TRBD1
TGTGCCAGCAGCTTAACTAGCGGGAGTCTTGATGAGCAGTTCTTC | CASSLTSGSLDEQFF | TRBV7-3 | - | TRBJ2-1 | TRBD2
TGTGCCAGCAGCTTGGCAGGGTTCCAGGGATACGAGCAGTACTTC | CASSLAGFQGYEQYF | TRBV5-6 | - | TRBJ2-7 | -
TGTGCCAGCAGTTTAAGTGAGGGGGAGCTGTTTTTT | CASSLSEGELFF | TRBV27 | - | TRBJ2-2 | -
TGTGCCAGCAGCTTCGACAGGGCGACTCGAGCGAACACTGAAGCTTTCTTT | CASSFDRATRANTEAFF | TRBV7-9 | - | TRBJ1-1 | TRBD1
TGTGCCAGTAGTGCACAGGGGAATCAGCCCCAGCATTTT | CASSAQGNQPQHF | TRBV19 | - | TRBJ1-5 | TRBD1
TGTGCCAGCAGCACGATCAGGGGGCCCCACACTGAAGCTTTCTTT | CASSTIRGPHTEAFF | TRBV2 | - | TRBJ1-1 | TRBD1
TGCGCCAGCAGCTTGGCCGGGGAAGATACGCAGTATTTT | CASSLAGEDTQYF | TRBV5-1 | - | TRBJ2-3 | -
TGTGCCAGCAGTTTCCTGTATGGCTACACCTTC | CASSFLYGYTF | TRBV6-5 | - | TRBJ1-2 | -
TGTGCCAGCAGTGGGGACAGGGGGTTAGATACGCAGTATTTT | CASSGDRGLDTQYF | TRBV2 | - | TRBJ2-3 | TRBD1
TGCAGCGTAAAACTAGCCGGAACCTACGAGCAGTACTTC | CSVKLAGTYEQYF | TRBV29-1 | - | TRBJ2-7 | -
TGTGCCAGCAGCCCTATCAGGACAGGGGCAAATCAGCCCCAGCATTTT | CASSPIRTGANQPQHF | TRBV6-2/TRBV6-3 | few | TRBJ1-5 | TRBD1
TGCAGCGTTGATGGCACTAGCAAGGGCAATGAGCAGTTCTTC | CSVDGTSKGNEQFF | TRBV29-1 | - | TRBJ2-1 | -
TGTGCCTGGAGTCCGGGGAGCTCCTACAATGAGCAGTTCTTC | CAWSPGSSYNEQFF | TRBV30 | - | TRBJ2-1 | -
TGTGCCAGCAGTGCTACCGGGACTAGCGGCGGGGATACGCAGTATTTT | CASSATGTSGGDTQYF | TRBV25-1 | - | TRBJ2-3 | TRBD2
TGCAGCGTGAGACGTGGAGGGAGCGATGAGCAGTTCTTC | CSVRRGGSDEQFF | TRBV29-1 | few | TRBJ2-1 | -
TGCGCCAGCAGTCAATCTTGGGCAGGGGGCTTGAACACTGAAGCTTTCTTT | CASSQSWAGGLNTEAFF | TRBV23-1 | - | TRBJ1-1 | TRBD1
TGTGCCAGCAGCCTGGACAGGGGAAACGGGGAGCTGTTTTTT | CASSLDRGNGELFF | TRBV5-6 | once | TRBJ2-2 | TRBD1
TGTGCCAGCAGCCCCCAAGGGGGATTAAATAATTCACCCCTCCACTTT | CASSPQGGLNNSPLHF | TRBV7-8 | - | TRBJ1-6 | -
TGTGCCAGCTCACCACCGGGCCGGGGGTTCAATCAGCCCCAGCATTTT | CASSPPGRGFNQPQHF | TRBV18 | - | TRBJ1-5 | -
TGTGCCAGCAGCCAAGTCGCTAGCGGGAGAGCCGAGCAGTACTTC | CASSQVASGRAEQYF | TRBV14 | few | TRBJ2-7 | TRBD2
TGTGCCAGCAGCTCACCGGGACAGGGGGCGCCCTACGAGCAGTACTTC | CASSSPGQGAPYEQYF | TRBV28 | - | TRBJ2-7 | TRBD1
TGTGCCAGCAGCACGGGGTCGGTAGCAAATCAGCCCCAGCATTTT | CASSTGSVANQPQHF | TRBV9 | - | TRBJ1-5 | -
TGTGCCATCAGCACCGGGACAGGGGCTGGGCACACTGAAGCTTTCTTT | CAISTGTGAGHTEAFF | TRBV10-3 | - | TRBJ1-1 | TRBD1
TGTGCCACCAGTGATGTAGGACTAGTGGGAAATGAGCAGTTCTTC | CATSDVGLVGNEQFF | TRBV24-1 | - | TRBJ2-1 | TRBD2
TGTGCCAGCAGCTCACGGCCCGCGGTGGCGGGCTATGGCTACACCTTC | CASSSRPAVAGYGYTF | TRBV7-2 | - | TRBJ1-2 | -